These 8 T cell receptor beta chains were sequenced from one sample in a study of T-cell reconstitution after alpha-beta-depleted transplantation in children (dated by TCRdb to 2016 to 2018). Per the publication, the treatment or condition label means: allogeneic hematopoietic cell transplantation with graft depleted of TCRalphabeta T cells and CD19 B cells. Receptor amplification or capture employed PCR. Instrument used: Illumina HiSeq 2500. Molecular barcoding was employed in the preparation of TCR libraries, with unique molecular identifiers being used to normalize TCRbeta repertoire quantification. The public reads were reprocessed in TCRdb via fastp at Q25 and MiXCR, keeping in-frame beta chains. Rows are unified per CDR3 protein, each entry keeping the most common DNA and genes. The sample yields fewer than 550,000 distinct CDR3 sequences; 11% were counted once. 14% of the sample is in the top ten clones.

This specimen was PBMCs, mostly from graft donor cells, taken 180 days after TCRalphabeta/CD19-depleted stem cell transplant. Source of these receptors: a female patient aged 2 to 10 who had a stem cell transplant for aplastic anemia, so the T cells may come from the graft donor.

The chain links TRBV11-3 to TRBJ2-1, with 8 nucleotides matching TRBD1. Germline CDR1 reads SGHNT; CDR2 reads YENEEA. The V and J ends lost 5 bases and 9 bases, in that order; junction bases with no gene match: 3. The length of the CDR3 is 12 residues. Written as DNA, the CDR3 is TGTGCCAGCAGCGTGACAGGGGTTGAGCAGTTCTTC. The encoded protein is CASSVTGVEQFF. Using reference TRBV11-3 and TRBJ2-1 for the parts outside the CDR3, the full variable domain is EAGVVQSPRYKIIEKKQPVAFWCNPISGHNTLYWYLQNLGQGPELLIRYENEEAVDDSQLPKDRFSAERLKGVDSTLKIQPAELGDSAVYLCASSVTGVEQFFGPGTRLTVL.

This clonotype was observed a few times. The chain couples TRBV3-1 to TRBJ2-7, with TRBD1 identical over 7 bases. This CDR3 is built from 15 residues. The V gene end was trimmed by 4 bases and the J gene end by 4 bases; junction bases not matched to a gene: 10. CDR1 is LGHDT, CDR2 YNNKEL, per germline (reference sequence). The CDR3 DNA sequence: TGTGCCAGCAGCCCCCGGGGAAGGGGGCAATACGAGCAGTACTTC. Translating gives CASSPRGRGQYEQYF.

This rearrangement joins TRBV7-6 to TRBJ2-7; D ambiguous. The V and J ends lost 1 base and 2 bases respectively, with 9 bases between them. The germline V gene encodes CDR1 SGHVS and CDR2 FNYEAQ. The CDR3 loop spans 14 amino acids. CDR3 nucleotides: TGTGCCAGCAGCTTAGTTACTGGTACCTACGAGCAGTACTTC. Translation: CASSLVTGTYEQYF.

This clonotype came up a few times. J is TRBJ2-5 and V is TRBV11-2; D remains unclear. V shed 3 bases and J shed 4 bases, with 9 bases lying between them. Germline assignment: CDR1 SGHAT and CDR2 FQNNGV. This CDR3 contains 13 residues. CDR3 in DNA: TGTGCCAGCAGCTTTTCAGCCTCAGAGACCCAGTACTTC. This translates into CASSFSASETQYF.

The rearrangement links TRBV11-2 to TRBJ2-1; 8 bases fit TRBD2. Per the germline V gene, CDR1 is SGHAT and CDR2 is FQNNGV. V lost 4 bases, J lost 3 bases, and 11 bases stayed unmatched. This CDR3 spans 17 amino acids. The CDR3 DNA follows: TGTGCCAGCAGCTCTCGTCCGGCTAGCGGGTACTACAATGAGCAGTTCTTC. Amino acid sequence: CASSSRPASGYYNEQFF.

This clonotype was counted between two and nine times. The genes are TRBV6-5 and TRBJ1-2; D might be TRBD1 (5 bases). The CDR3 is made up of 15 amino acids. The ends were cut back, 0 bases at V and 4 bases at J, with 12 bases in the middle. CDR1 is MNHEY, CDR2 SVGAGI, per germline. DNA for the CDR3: TGTGCCAGCAGTTACTCTTCAAGACAGTCCTATGGCTACACCTTC. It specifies CASSYSSRQSYGYTF.

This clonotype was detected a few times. The DNA for the CDR3 is TGTGCCAGCAGTTACGGGGGGACAGGTTCCAATGAGCAGTTCTTC. Protein sequence: CASSYGGTGSNEQFF. The chain recombines TRBV6-5 with TRBJ2-1; 8 bases are shared with TRBD1. The V segment lost 2 bases and the J segment 6 bases; nucleotides outside the gene matches: 6. There are 15 residues in the CDR3. Germline V gives CDR1 MNHEY, CDR2 SVGAGI.

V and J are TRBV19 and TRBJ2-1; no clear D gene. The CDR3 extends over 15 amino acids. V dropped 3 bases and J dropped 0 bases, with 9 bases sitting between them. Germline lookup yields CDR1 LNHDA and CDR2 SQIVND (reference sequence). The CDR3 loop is CASSMRLPSYNEQFF. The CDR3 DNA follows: TGTGCCAGTAGTATGAGACTTCCCTCCTACAATGAGCAGTTCTTC.